The clone carrying this T cell receptor beta chain came up many times. The sample originates from a study of early T cells in non-severe SARS-CoV-2 infection. Overall study context: With bulk RNA from unsorted whole blood as input, sequencing yielded unpaired chains.

Each CDR3 protein gets one entry after TCRdb re-called the 5' RACE reads with MiXCR. Here the sample spans fewer than 100,000 distinct CDR3 sequences, less than 15% being singletons. The CDR3 contains 13 residues. Germline V gives CDR1 MRHNA, CDR2 SNTAGT. V lost 4 bases, J lost 10 bases, and 4 bases stayed unmatched. Sequencing was performed on whole blood. The clonotype comes from an adult who was a healthcare worker with PCR-confirmed SARS-CoV-2 infection or an uninfected control (not recorded which). The chain uses TRBV6-4 and TRBJ2-1, with TRBD2 matching over 10 bases. The CDR3 reads CASSVTAGGEQFF. The CDR3 bases are TGTGCCAGCAGTGTGACAGCGGGGGGGGAGCAGTTCTTC.